This T cell receptor (beta chain) was recovered during a study of neoadjuvant anti-PD-1 for oral cavity cancer. In the study overall: Most patients had three to four biweekly doses of 3 mg/kg nivolumab before resection. Non-progressing patients received a fourth nivolumab dose near day 43, then surgery on days 50-56.

Tumor libraries mostly used roughly 5 ug genomic DNA, two replicates each. Profiling relied on immunoSEQ multiplex PCR, and the TCRdb table lists in-frame clones only, not all of them. The sample contains about 23,000 clones, 27% of which appear only once. Time point specified: after neoadjuvant nivolumab, at surgical resection. Patients were newly diagnosed with stage II-IVA oral cavity squamous cell carcinoma without prior systemic or radiation treatment. This CDR3 has 13 residues. In germline, CDR1 is LNHDA, CDR2 SQIVND (reference sequence). V lost 8 bases and J 1 base, leaving 11 bases between the germline ends. This clone was detected only a few times.

The source is a person aged 35 to 85 with oral cavity squamous cell carcinoma. The chain carries TRBV19 and TRBJ2-5; D ambiguous. The specimen was tumor tissue, collected after nivolumab (anti-PD-1) treatment. CDR3 bases: TGTGCCAGTTCGTCTCTCGCCCAAGAGACCCAGTACTTC. Translated, it gives CASSSLAQETQYF.